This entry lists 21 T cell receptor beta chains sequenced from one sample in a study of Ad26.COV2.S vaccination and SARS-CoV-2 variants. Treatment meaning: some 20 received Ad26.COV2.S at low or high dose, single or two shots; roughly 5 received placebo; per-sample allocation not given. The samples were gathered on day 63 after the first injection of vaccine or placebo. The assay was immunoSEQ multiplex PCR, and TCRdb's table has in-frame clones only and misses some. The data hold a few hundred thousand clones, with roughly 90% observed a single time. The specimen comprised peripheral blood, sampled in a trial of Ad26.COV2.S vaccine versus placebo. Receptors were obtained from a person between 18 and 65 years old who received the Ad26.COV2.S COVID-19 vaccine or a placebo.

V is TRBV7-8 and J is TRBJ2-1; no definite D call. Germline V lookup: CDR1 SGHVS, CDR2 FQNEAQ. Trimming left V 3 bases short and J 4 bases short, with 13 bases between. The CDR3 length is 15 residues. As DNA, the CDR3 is TGTGCCAGCAGCTTCCTCGTTGGTAATTACAATGAGCAGTTCTTC. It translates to CASSFLVGNYNEQFF. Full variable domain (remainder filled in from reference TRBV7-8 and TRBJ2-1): GAGVSQSPRYKVAKRGQDVALRCDPISGHVSLFWYQQALGQGPEFLTYFQNEAQLDKSGLPSDRFFAERPEGSVSTLKIQRTQQEDSAVYLCASSFLVGNYNEQFFGPGTRLTVL.

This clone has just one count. The CDR3 loop is CASSHGNYGYTF. The CDR3 DNA reads as TGCGCCAGCAGTCACGGAAACTATGGCTACACCTTC. This rearrangement joins TRBV4-1 to TRBJ1-2; D unclear. The V end was cut by 6 bases, the J end by 2 bases, with 7 bases between. Germline V gene lookup returns CDR1 MGHRA and CDR2 YSYEKL. The CDR3 runs to 12 residues.

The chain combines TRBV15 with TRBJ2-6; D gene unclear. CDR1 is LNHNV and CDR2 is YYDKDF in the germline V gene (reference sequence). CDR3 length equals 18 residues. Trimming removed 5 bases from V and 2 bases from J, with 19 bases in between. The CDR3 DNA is TGTGCCACCAGCTCCCAACGGGTCCCCTCCCCTGGGGCCAACGTCCTGACTTTC. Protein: CATSSQRVPSPGANVLTF.

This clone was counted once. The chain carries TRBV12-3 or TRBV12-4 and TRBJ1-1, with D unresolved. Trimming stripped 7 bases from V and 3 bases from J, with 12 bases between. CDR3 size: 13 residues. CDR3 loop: CASIASSYTEAFF. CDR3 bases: TGTGCCAGCATCGCTTCATCCTACACTGAAGCTTTCTTT.

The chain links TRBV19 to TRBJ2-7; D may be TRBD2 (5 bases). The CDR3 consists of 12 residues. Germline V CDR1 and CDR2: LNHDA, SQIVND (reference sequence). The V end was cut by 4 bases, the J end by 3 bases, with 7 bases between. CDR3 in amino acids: CASSTGIYEQYF. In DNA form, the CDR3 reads TGTGCCAGTAGTACCGGGATCTACGAGCAGTACTTC.

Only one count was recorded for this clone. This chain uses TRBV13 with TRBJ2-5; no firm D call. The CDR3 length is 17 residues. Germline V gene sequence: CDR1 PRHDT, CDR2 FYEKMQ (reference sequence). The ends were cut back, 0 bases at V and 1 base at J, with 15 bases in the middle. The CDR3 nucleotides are TGTGCCAGCAGCTTAGGCCGCGCGCCGGGTGGCCAAGAGACCCAGTACTTC. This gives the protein CASSLGRAPGGQETQYF.

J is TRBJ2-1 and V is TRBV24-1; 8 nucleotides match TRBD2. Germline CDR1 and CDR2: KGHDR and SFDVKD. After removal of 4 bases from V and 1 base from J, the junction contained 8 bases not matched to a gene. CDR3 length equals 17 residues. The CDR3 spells CATSDAVPGGSYNEQFF. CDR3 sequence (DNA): TGTGCCACCAGTGACGCCGTACCGGGGGGGTCCTACAATGAGCAGTTCTTC.

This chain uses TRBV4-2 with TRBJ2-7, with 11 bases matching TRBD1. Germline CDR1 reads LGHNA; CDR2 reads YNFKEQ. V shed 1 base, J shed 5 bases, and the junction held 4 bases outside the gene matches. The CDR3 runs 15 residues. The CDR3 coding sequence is TGTGCCAGCAGCCAAGTGGGACAGGGGGTCGACGAGCAGTACTTC. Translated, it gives CASSQVGQGVDEQYF.

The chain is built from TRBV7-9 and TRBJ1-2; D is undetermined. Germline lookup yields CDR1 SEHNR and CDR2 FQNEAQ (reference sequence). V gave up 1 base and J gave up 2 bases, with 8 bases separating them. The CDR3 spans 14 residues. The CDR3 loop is CASSLVVGNYGYTF. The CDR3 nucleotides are TGTGCCAGCAGCTTAGTGGTCGGGAACTATGGCTACACCTTC.

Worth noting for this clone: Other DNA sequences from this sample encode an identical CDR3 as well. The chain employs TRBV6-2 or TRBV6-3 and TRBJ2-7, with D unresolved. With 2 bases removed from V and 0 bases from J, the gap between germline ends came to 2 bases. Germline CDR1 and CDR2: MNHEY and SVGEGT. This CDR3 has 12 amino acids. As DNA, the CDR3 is TGTGCCAGCAGTTACCCCTCCTACGAGCAGTACTTC. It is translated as CASSYPSYEQYF.

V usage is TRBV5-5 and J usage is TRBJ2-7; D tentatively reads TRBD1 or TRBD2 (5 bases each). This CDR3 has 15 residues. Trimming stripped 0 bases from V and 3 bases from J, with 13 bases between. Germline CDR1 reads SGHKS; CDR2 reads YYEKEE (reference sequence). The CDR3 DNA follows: TGTGCCAGCAGCTTGGTGGGACCGGGAATCTACGAGCAGTACTTC. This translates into CASSLVGPGIYEQYF.

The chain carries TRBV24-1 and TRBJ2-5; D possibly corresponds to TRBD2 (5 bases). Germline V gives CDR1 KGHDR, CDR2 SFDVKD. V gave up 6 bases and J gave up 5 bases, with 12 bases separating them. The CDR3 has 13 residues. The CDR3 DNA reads TGTGCCACCAGTTTGGCGGGTGGGGAGACCCAGTACTTC. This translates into CATSLAGGETQYF.

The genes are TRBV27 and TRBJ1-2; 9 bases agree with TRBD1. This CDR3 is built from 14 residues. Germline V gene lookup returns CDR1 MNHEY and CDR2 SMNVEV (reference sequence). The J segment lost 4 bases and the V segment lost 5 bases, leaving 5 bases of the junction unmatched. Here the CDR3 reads CASSPWDRVYGYTF. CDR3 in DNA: TGTGCCAGCAGTCCTTGGGACAGGGTCTATGGCTACACCTTC.

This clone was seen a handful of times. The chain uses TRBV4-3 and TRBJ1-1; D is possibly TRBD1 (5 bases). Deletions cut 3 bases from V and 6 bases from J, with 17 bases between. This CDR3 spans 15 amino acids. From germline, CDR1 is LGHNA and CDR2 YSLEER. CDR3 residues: CASSQLVEGSSEAFF. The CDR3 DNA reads TGCGCCAGCAGCCAGCTGGTCGAGGGGAGTTCTGAAGCTTTCTTT.

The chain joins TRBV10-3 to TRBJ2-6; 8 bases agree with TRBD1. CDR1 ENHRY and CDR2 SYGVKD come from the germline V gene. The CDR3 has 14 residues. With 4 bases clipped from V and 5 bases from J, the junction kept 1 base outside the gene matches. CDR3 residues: CAISAGGRANVLTF. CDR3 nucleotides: TGTGCCATCAGTGCAGGGGGCAGGGCCAACGTCCTGACTTTC.

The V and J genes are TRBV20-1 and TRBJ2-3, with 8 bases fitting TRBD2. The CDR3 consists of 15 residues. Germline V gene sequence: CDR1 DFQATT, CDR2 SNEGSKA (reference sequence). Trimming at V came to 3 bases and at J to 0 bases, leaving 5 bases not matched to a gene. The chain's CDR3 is CSASRPSGSTDTQYF. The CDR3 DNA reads TGCAGTGCTAGTCGCCCTAGCGGGAGCACAGATACGCAGTATTTT.

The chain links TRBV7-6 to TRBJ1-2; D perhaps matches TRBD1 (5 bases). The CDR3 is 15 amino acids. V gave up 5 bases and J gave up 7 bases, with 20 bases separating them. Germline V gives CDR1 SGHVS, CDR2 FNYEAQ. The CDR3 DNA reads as TGTGCCAGCAGCACGGCCCTCGGGGCGTCAGGTGGCTACACCTTC. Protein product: CASSTALGASGGYTF. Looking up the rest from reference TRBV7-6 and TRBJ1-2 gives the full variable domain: GAGVSQSPRYKVTKRGQDVALRCDPISGHVSLYWYRQALGQGPEFLTYFNYEAQQDKSGLPNDRFSAERPEGSISTLTIQRTEQRDSAMYRCASSTALGASGGYTFGSGTRLTVV.

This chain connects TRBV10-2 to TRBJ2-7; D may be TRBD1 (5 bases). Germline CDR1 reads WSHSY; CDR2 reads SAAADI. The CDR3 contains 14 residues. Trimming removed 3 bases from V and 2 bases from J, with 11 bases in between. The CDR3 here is CASSEAREAYEQYF. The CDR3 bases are TGCGCCAGCAGTGAAGCCAGGGAAGCCTACGAGCAGTACTTC.

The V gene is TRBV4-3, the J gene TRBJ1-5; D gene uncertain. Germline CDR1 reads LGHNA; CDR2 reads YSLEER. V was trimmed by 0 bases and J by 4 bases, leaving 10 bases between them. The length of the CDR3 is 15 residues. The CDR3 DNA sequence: TGCGCCAGCAGCCAAGATTTGGGAGTTAATCAGCCCCAGCATTTT. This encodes CASSQDLGVNQPQHF.

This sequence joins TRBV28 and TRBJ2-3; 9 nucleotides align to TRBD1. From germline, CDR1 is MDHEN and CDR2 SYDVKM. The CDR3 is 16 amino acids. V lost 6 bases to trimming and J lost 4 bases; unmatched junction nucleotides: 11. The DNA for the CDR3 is TGTGCCAGCAGCCTGGGACAGGGCTGGAGTGCAGATACGCAGTATTTT. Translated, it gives CASSLGQGWSADTQYF.

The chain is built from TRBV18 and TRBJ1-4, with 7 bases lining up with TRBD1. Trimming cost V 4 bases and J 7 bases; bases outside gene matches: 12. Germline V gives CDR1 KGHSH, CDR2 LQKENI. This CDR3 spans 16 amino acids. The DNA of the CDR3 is TGTGCCAGCTCACAAGGGGCCACAGGGGCTGGTGAAAAACTGTTTTTT. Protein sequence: CASSQGATGAGEKLFF.